This TCR beta chain derives from a study of T cell changes during pregnancy in multiple sclerosis. Repertoires were generated with immunoSEQ multiplex PCR, while TCRdb's copy carries only in-frame clones and drops some. The sample lists 50,000 to 65,000 clones; about 89% were seen once. The source was CD4+ T cells from peripheral blood mononuclear cells, collected in the first trimester of pregnancy. The sequence was collected from a female donor with multiple sclerosis, enrolled in a pregnancy study.

CDR3 amino acids: CASSRQVWDTEAFF. The CDR3 nucleotides read TGTGCCAGCAGCCGACAGGTTTGGGACACTGAAGCTTTCTTT. The rearrangement joins TRBV6-5 to TRBJ1-1; D is possibly TRBD1 (6 bases). Germline loops: CDR1 MNHEY, CDR2 SVGAGI. V shed 6 bases and J shed 3 bases, with 14 bases lying between them. The CDR3 length is 14 residues.